This TCR beta chain was recovered during a study of blood T cell repertoires in COVID-19. Study summary: The United States, Italy and Spain supplied acute and convalescent COVID-19 samples.

Per the germline V gene, CDR1 is MNHEY and CDR2 is SVGAGI. V was pared by 11 bases and J by 0 bases, with 5 bases between. This CDR3 contains 11 residues. Profiled with immunoSEQ multiplex PCR; TCRdb holds only in-frame clones, not every one. The data hold fewer than 45,000 clones, with over 75% observed a single time. This clone was detected only a few times. This sequence was found in a man aged 55 to 70 with acute or convalescent COVID-19. Sequenced material: peripheral blood. The chain is built from TRBV6-5 and TRBJ2-1; D is uncertain. CDR3 nucleotide sequence: TGTGCCTCAATCTCCTACAATGAGCAGTTCTTC. This codes for CASISYNEQFF.